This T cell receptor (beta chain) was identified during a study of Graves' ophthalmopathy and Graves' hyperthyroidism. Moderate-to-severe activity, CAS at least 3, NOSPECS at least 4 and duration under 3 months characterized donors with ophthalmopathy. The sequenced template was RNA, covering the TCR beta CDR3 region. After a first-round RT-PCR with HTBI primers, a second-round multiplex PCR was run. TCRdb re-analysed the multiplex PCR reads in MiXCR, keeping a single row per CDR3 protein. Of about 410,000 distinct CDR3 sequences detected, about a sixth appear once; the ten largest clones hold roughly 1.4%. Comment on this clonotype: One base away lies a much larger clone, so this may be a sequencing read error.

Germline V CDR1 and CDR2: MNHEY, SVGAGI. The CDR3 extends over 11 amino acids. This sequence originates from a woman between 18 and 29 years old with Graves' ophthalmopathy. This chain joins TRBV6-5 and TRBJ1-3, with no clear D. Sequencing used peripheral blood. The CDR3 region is CVSSYSTTLYF. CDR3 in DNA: TGTGTCAGCAGTTACTCAACCACCTTATATTTT.